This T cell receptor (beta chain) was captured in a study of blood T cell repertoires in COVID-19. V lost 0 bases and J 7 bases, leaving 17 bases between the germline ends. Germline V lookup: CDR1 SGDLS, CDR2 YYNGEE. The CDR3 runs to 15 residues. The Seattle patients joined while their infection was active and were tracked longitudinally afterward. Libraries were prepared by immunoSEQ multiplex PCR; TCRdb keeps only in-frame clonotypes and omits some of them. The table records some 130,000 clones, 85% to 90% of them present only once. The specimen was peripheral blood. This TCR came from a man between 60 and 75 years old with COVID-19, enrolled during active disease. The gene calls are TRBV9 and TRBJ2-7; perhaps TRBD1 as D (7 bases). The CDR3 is CASSVAPGGFREQYF. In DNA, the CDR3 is TGTGCCAGCAGCGTAGCCCCAGGGGGGTTTAGGGAGCAGTACTTC.